Following are 19 T cell receptor beta chains from one sample sequenced in a study of cytomegalovirus exposure and HLA in healthy donors. Primers for the PCR totalled 60 Vbeta and 13 Jbeta. Method: immunoSEQ multiplex PCR; TCRdb's copy keeps in-frame clones and lacks some. The data show 150,000 to 200,000 clones, with approximately 71% seen just once and 4% to 5.5% held by the top ten. The sequenced material came from PBMCs. These receptors all come from a woman aged 18 to 35 in good health and CMV-seropositive.

The V gene is TRBV19, the J gene TRBJ2-3, with 7 bases aligning to TRBD2. V was pared by 7 bases and J by 3 bases, with 13 bases of the junction left unmatched. CDR1 LNHDA and CDR2 SQIVND come from the germline V gene (reference sequence). The CDR3 is made up of 16 amino acids. CDR3 region: CASKYRPGTTTDTQYF. CDR3 in DNA: TGTGCCAGTAAGTACCGCCCCGGGACTACAACAGATACGCAGTATTTT.

The chain links TRBV4-3 to TRBJ1-2; D is unresolved. CDR1 and CDR2 from the germline V gene are LGHNA and YSLEER. The CDR3 loop spans 15 amino acids. V lost 0 bases, J lost 6 bases, and 14 bases lay in between. This chain's CDR3 is CASSQDRGVTDGYTF. As DNA, the CDR3 is TGCGCCAGCAGCCAAGACCGGGGTGTAACCGATGGCTACACCTTC.

V gene TRBV30 combines with J gene TRBJ2-2; 11 bases agree with TRBD2. This CDR3 spans 14 amino acids. CDR1 GTSNPN and CDR2 SVGIG come from the germline V gene (reference sequence). J gave up 7 bases and V 1 base, and 2 bases lay outside the gene matches. The CDR3 nucleotides read TGTGCCTGGAGTGGACTAGCGGGAAGCGGGGAGCTGTTTTTT. Its protein product is CAWSGLAGSGELFF.

The CDR3 region has the DNA TGCGCCAGCAGCTTGGCCTTGGGACAGGGTAATTCACCCCTCCACTTT. Translated: CASSLALGQGNSPLHF. V gene TRBV5-1 combines with J gene TRBJ1-6, with 9 nucleotides matching TRBD1. This CDR3 contains 16 residues. The trim removed 0 bases at V and 6 bases at J, leaving 4 bases unmatched. The germline CDR1 and CDR2 sequences are SGHRS and YFSETQ.

The chain couples TRBV9 to TRBJ1-2, with TRBD1 as a possible D gene (5 bases). Germline CDR1 and CDR2: SGDLS and YYNGEE. The CDR3 covers 19 residues. The V gene lost 4 bases and the J gene lost 3 bases, with 28 bases spanning the gap. The CDR3, as DNA: TGTGCCAGCAGCCCCACCTTGGGACTTCGGGTGACCCAATACTATGGCTACACCTTC. Translating gives CASSPTLGLRVTQYYGYTF.

This chain links TRBV11-2 with TRBJ2-3, with no clear D. Germline V CDR1 and CDR2: SGHAT, FQNNGV. This CDR3 comprises 12 residues. Trimming removed 1 base at V and 5 bases at J, with 4 bases between. CDR3 sequence reads: CASSLGGDTQYF. The CDR3 DNA reads TGTGCCAGCAGCTTAGGCGGAGATACGCAGTATTTT.

The chain joins TRBV4-1 to TRBJ2-3, with 8 bases aligning to TRBD2. This CDR3 spans 15 amino acids. Germline loops: CDR1 MGHRA, CDR2 YSYEKL. Losses at the gene ends were 4 bases for V and 4 bases for J; bases not matched to a gene: 7. CDR3 amino acids: CASSRPGGQADTQYF. In DNA, the CDR3 is TGCGCCAGCAGCCGCCCGGGAGGGCAAGCAGATACGCAGTATTTT.

This clone appeared a few times. The V and J genes are TRBV4-1 and TRBJ1-2; TRBD1 agrees at 11 bases. Trimming at V came to 1 base and at J to 4 bases, leaving 8 bases not matched to a gene. CDR1 is MGHRA and CDR2 is YSYEKL in the germline V gene. CDR3 length: 17 amino acids. The CDR3 region has the DNA TGCGCCAGCAGCCAAGTTACTCCGGACAGGGGGCCCTATGGCTACACCTTC. It yields the protein CASSQVTPDRGPYGYTF.

The chain combines TRBV28 with TRBJ2-7; 8 nucleotides align to TRBD2. V lost 11 bases, J lost 2 bases, and 14 bases stayed unmatched. CDR3 size: 15 residues. Per the germline V gene, CDR1 is MDHEN and CDR2 is SYDVKM. Here the CDR3 DNA reads TGTGCCTCATCCTCAGTGATAGCGGGAACCTACGAGCAGTACTTC. This encodes CASSSVIAGTYEQYF.

This chain connects TRBV6-1 to TRBJ2-4; D is uncertain. V dropped 2 bases and J dropped 6 bases, with 5 bases sitting between them. This CDR3 is 12 amino acids long. Looked up from germline, CDR1 is MNHNS and CDR2 is SASEGT. The CDR3 DNA sequence: TGTGCCAGCAGTGAACTTATAAACATTCAGTACTTC. As protein: CASSELINIQYF.

The chain uses TRBV7-9 and TRBJ1-1, with 8 nucleotides matching TRBD1. The trim removed 3 bases at V and 13 bases at J, leaving 4 bases unmatched. This CDR3 spans 11 amino acids. Germline loops: CDR1 SEHNR, CDR2 FQNEAQ (reference sequence). CDR3: CASSLMTGDFF. The CDR3 DNA reads as TGTGCCAGCAGCTTGATGACAGGGGATTTCTTT. Full variable domain (missing parts from reference TRBV7-9 and TRBJ1-1): DTGVSQNPRHKITKRGQNVTFRCDPISEHNRLYWYRQTLGQGPEFLTYFQNEAQLEKSRLLSDRFSAERPKGSFSTLEIQRTEQGDSAMYLCASSLMTGDFFGQGTRLTVV.

The chain couples TRBV11-2 to TRBJ1-4; 9 nucleotides match TRBD1. This CDR3 is 15 amino acids long. Trimming cost V 6 bases and J 8 bases; bases outside gene matches: 10. The germline V gene encodes CDR1 SGHAT and CDR2 FQNNGV. This chain's CDR3 is CASSTSAGQGEKLFF. The DNA for the CDR3 is TGTGCCAGCAGTACCTCCGCGGGACAGGGAGAAAAACTGTTTTTT.

This clone came up once. J is TRBJ2-7 and V is TRBV30; D may be TRBD2 (6 bases). Germline CDR1 and CDR2: GTSNPN and SVGIG (reference sequence). Trimming took 0 bases from V and 4 from J, leaving 10 bases between them. The CDR3 is made up of 13 amino acids. The CDR3 sequence is CAWSVGGSYEQYF. Here the CDR3 DNA reads TGTGCCTGGAGTGTAGGAGGGTCGTACGAGCAGTACTTC.

Only a few counts were recorded for this clone. The V call is TRBV27, the J call TRBJ1-5; D call uncertain. Trimming removed 3 bases at V and 4 bases at J, with 7 bases between. Germline lookup yields CDR1 MNHEY and CDR2 SMNVEV (reference sequence). The CDR3 has 13 amino acids. For the CDR3, the DNA is TGTGCCAGCAGTTTGGGCAGAAATCAGCCCCAGCATTTT. It specifies CASSLGRNQPQHF.

This rearrangement joins TRBV7-9 to TRBJ2-1; no clear D. There are 15 residues in the CDR3. Germline CDR1 and CDR2: SEHNR and FQNEAQ (reference sequence). V lost 5 bases and J 2 bases, leaving 13 bases between the germline ends. CDR3 loop: CASSTTTDPYNEQFF. CDR3 in DNA: TGTGCCAGCAGCACTACAACTGATCCCTACAATGAGCAGTTCTTC.

This clone occurred once. V gene TRBV19 combines with J gene TRBJ1-2; D is perhaps TRBD1 (5 bases). The CDR3 length is 15 residues. Trimming stripped 3 bases from V and 8 bases from J, with 19 bases between. From germline, CDR1 is LNHDA and CDR2 SQIVND (reference sequence). CDR3 DNA sequence: TGTGCCAGTAGTATTAGGGCGGACACCAACCACGGCTACACCTTC. Its translation is CASSIRADTNHGYTF.

This clone has only one observation. The CDR3 reads CASSFRRREKLFF. CDR3 nucleotides: TGTGCCAGCAGCTTCAGGCGCCGGGAAAAACTGTTTTTT. This sequence joins TRBV7-2 and TRBJ1-4; no clear D. The germline CDR1 and CDR2 sequences are SGHTA and FQGNSA. The CDR3 consists of 13 residues. Trimming pared 3 bases from V and 8 bases from J, leaving 10 bases between. The whole variable domain, filled in from reference TRBV7-2 and TRBJ1-4, reads GAGVSQSPSNKVTEKGKDVELRCDPISGHTALYWYRQSLGQGLEFLIYFQGNSAPDKSGLPSDRFSAERTGGSVSTLTIQRTQQEDSAVYLCASSFRRREKLFFGSGTQLSVL.

This clone was observed a few times. This chain uses TRBV6-6 with TRBJ1-2; D perhaps matches TRBD1 (5 bases). The CDR3 has 13 residues. Trimming removed 5 bases from V and 6 bases from J, with 13 bases in between. Germline lookup yields CDR1 MNHNY and CDR2 SVGAGI (reference sequence). The CDR3 loop is CASSRTGWDGYTF. The DNA of the CDR3 is TGTGCCAGCAGTCGTACAGGATGGGATGGCTACACCTTC.

This rearrangement joins TRBV7-3 to TRBJ2-1, with 7 bases that match TRBD2. The V and J ends lost 5 bases and 2 bases, in that order; junction bases with no gene match: 6. Germline V CDR1 and CDR2: SGHTA, FQGTGA. The CDR3 covers 15 residues. The CDR3: CASSPSGPPYNEQFF. The CDR3 DNA reads as TGTGCCAGCAGCCCTAGCGGACCGCCCTACAATGAGCAGTTCTTC. The full variable domain, its missing parts supplied by reference TRBV7-3 and TRBJ2-1, is GAGVSQTPSNKVTEKGKYVELRCDPISGHTALYWYRQSLGQGPEFLIYFQGTGAADDSGLPNDRFFAVRPEGSVSTLKIQRTERGDSAVYLCASSPSGPPYNEQFFGPGTRLTVL.